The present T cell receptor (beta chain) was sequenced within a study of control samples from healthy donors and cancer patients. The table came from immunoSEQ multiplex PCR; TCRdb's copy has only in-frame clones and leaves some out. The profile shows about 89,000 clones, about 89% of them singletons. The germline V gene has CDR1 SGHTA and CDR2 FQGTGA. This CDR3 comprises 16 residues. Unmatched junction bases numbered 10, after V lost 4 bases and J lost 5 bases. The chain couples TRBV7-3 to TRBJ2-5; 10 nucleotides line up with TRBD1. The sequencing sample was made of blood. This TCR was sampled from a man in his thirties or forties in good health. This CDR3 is CASSSPGTGVGETQYF. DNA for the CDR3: TGTGCCAGCAGCTCTCCCGGGACAGGGGTAGGGGAGACCCAGTACTTC.